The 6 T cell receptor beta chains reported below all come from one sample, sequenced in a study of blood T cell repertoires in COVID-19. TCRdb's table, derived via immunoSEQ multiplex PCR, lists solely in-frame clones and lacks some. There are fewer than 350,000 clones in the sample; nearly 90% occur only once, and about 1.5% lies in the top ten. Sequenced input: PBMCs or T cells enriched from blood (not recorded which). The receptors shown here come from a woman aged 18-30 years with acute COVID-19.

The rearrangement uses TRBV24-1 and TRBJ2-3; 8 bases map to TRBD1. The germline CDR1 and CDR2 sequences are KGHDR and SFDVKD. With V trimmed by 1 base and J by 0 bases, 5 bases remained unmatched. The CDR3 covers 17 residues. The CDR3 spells CATSDFTGDRSTDTQYF. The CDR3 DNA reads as TGTGCCACCAGTGATTTTACAGGGGACAGGAGCACAGATACGCAGTATTTT.

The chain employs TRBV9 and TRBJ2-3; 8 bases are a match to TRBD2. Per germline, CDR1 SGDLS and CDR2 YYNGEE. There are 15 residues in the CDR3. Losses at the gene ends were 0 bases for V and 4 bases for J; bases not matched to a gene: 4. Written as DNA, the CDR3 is TGTGCCAGCAGCGTAGCCGGGACTAGGGCAGATACGCAGTATTTT. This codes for CASSVAGTRADTQYF.

The CDR3 bases are TGTGCCAGCAGTTTTTTGGGCGGGAGGAGCGAGCAGTACTTC. Protein: CASSFLGGRSEQYF. The rearrangement joins TRBV28 to TRBJ2-7, with 8 positions matching TRBD2. Germline loops: CDR1 MDHEN, CDR2 SYDVKM. The CDR3 contains 14 residues. V trimming: 3 bases; J trimming: 6 bases; junction bases outside the gene matches: 7.

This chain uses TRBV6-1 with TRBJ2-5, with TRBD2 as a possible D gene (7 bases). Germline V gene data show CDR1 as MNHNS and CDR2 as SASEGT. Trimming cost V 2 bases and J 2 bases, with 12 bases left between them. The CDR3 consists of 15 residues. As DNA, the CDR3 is TGTGCCAGCAGTGAAAGCGGGACACCTCAAGAGACCCAGTACTTC. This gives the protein CASSESGTPQETQYF.

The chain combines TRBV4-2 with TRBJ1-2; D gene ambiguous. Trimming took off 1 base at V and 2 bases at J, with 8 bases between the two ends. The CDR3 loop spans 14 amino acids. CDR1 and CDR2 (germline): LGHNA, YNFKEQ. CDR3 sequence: CASSQGGGNYGYTF. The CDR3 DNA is TGTGCCAGCAGCCAAGGTGGAGGGAACTATGGCTACACCTTC.

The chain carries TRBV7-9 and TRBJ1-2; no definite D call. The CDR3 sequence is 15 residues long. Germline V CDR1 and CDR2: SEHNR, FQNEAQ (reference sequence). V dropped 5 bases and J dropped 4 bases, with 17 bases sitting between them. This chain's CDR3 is CASSLESERTYGYTF. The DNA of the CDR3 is TGTGCCAGCAGCCTAGAATCGGAGAGAACCTATGGCTACACCTTC. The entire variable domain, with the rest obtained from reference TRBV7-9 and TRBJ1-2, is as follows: DTGVSQNPRHKITKRGQNVTFRCDPISEHNRLYWYRQTLGQGPEFLTYFQNEAQLEKSRLLSDRFSAERPKGSFSTLEIQRTEQGDSAMYLCASSLESERTYGYTFGSGTRLTVV.